This T cell receptor (beta chain) appears in the sequencing data of a study of cytomegalovirus exposure and HLA in healthy donors. Turning to the study itself: Earlier work reported 117 million unique TCR beta sequences from 150 million to 200 million T cells. General study results and limits: The authors listed 164 TCR beta chains as cytomegalovirus-associated. Data from an earlier analysis indicated that most TCR beta V segments were productive either about 90% or about 30% of the time.

Note on this clone: What it recognizes is unknown.

At the time of sampling, donors were nominally healthy, though unrecorded immune exposures were likely. PCR was performed using 60 Vbeta and 13 Jbeta primers. Measured with immunoSEQ multiplex PCR; TCRdb has only the in-frame clones, and not every one. The sample totals about 160,000 clones. This TCR was sampled from a woman aged 60-75 years in good health and CMV-seronegative. Sequencing was performed on PBMCs.

The CDR3 DNA reads TGTGCCATCAGCACTGTGGGCGAGACTACGCAGTATTTT. Translated, it gives CAISTVGETTQYF. The chain joins TRBV10-3 to TRBJ2-3, with D hard to call. Germline CDR1 reads ENHRY; CDR2 reads SYGVKD. This CDR3 is built from 13 residues. The germline V and J ends were trimmed by 6 bases and 8 bases, with 15 bases remaining between them.